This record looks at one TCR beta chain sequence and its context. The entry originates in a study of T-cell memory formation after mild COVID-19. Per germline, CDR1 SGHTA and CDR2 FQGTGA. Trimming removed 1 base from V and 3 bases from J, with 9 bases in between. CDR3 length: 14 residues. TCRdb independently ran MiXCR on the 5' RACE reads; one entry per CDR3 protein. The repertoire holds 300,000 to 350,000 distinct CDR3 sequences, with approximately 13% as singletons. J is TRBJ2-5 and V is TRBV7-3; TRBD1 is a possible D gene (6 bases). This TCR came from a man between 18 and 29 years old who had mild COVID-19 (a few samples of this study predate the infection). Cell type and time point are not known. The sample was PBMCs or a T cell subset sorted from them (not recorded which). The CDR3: CASSLIPGEETQYF. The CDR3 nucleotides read TGTGCCAGCAGCTTAATCCCAGGGGAAGAGACCCAGTACTTC.